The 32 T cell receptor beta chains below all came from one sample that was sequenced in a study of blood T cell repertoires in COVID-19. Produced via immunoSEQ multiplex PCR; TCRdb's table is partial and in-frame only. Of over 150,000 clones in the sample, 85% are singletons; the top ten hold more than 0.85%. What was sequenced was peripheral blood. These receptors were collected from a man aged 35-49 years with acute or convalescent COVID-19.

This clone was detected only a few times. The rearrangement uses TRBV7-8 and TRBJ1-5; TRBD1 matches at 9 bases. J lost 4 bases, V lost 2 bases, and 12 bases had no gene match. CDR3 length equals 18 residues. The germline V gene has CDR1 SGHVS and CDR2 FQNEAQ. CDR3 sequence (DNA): TGTGCCAGCAGCTTAATTAGAGGGACAGGGAGGTCGAATCAGCCCCAGCATTTT. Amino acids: CASSLIRGTGRSNQPQHF. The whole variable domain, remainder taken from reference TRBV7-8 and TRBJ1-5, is GAGVSQSPRYKVAKRGQDVALRCDPISGHVSLFWYQQALGQGPEFLTYFQNEAQLDKSGLPSDRFFAERPEGSVSTLKIQRTQQEDSAVYLCASSLIRGTGRSNQPQHFGDGTRLSIL.

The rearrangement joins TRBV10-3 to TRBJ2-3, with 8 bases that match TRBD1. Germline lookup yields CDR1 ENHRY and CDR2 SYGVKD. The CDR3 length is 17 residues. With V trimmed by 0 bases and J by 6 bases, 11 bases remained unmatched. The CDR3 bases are TGTGCCATCAGTGAGTCGCAGGGTCAGGGGGCGCTGGATACGCAGTATTTT. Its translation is CAISESQGQGALDTQYF.

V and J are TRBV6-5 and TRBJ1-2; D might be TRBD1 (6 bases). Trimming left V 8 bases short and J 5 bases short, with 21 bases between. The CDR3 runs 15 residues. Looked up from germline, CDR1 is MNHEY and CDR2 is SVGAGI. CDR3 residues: CASGPGGGAWYGYTF. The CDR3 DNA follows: TGTGCCAGCGGCCCTGGGGGGGGCGCATGGTATGGCTACACCTTC.

The CDR3: CATSRDLKGMNTEAFF. The CDR3 coding sequence is TGTGCCACCAGCAGAGATCTGAAGGGGATGAACACTGAAGCTTTCTTT. The V call is TRBV15, the J call TRBJ1-1; maybe TRBD1 (5 bases). Germline V lookup: CDR1 LNHNV, CDR2 YYDKDF (reference sequence). V was clipped by 0 bases and J by 0 bases, with 11 bases between them. The CDR3 consists of 16 residues.

The CDR3 is CASSDSGQTDTQYF. The CDR3 DNA reads as TGCGCCAGCAGTGACTCGGGACAGACGGATACGCAGTATTTT. The chain employs TRBV10-1 and TRBJ2-3; 7 bases map to TRBD1. V shed 3 bases, J shed 6 bases, and the junction held 6 bases outside the gene matches. Germline V CDR1 and CDR2: WNHNN, SYGVQD (reference sequence). The CDR3 loop spans 14 amino acids.

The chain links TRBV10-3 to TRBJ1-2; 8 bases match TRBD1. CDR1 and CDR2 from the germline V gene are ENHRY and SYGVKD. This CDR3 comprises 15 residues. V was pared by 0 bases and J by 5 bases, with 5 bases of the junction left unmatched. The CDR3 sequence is CAISESSGGAYGYTF. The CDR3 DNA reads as TGTGCCATCAGTGAGTCGTCAGGGGGCGCGTATGGCTACACCTTC.

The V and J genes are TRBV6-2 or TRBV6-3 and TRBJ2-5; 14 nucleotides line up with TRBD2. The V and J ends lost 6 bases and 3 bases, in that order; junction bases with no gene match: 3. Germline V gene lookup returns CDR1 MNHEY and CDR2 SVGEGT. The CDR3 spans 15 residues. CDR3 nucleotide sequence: TGTGCCAGCAGCCCGACTAGCGGGGGGGAAGAGACCCAGTACTTC. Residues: CASSPTSGGEETQYF.

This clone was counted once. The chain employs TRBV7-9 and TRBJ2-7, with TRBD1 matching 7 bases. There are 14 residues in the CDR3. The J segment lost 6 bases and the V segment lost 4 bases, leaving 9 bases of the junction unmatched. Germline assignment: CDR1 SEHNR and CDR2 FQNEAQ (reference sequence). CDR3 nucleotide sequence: TGTGCCAGCAGCTCTTCCGGGACAGTGTCCGAGCAGTACTTC. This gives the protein CASSSSGTVSEQYF.

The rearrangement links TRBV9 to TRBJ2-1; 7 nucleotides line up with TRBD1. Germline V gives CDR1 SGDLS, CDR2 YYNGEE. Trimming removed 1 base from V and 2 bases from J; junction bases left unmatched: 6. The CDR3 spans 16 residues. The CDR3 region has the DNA TGTGCCAGCAGCGTACGGGACAGAAGGCCCTACAATGAGCAGTTCTTC. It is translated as CASSVRDRRPYNEQFF.

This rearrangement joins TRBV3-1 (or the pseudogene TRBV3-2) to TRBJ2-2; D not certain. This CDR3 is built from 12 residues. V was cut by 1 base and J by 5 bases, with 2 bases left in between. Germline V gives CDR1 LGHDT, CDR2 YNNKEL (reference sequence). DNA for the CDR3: TGTGCCAGCAGCCAAGTAACCGGGGAGCTGTTTTTT. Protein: CASSQVTGELFF.

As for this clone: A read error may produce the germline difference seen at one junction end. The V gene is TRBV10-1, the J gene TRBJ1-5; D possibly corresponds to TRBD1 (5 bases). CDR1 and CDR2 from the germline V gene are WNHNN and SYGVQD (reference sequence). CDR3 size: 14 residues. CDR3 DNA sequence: TGCGCCAGCAGGAAATGGGGGAGGCAGACACATCAGGATTTT. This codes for CASRKWGRQTHQDF.

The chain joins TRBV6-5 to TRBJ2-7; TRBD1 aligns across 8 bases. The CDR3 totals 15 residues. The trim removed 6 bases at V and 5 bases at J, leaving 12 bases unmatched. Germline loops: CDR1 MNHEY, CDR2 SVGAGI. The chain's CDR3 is CASSAQDRVWHEQYF. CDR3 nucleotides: TGTGCCAGCAGCGCCCAGGACAGGGTTTGGCACGAGCAGTACTTC.

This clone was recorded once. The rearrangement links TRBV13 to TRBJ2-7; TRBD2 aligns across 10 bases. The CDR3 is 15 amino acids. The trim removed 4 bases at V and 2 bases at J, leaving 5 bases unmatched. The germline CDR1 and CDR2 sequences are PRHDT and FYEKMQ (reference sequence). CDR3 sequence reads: CASSSSGGDTYEQYF. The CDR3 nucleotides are TGTGCCAGCAGCTCGAGCGGGGGGGATACCTACGAGCAGTACTTC.

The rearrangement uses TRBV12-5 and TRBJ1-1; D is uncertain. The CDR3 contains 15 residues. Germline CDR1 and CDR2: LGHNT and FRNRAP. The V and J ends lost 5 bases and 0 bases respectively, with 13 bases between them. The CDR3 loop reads CASGPPRGMNTEAFF. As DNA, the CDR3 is TGTGCTAGTGGTCCCCCCCGGGGAATGAACACTGAAGCTTTCTTT.

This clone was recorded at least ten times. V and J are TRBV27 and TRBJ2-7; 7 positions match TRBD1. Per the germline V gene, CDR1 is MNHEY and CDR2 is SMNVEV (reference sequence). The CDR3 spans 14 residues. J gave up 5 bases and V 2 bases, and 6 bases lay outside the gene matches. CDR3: CASSLLGGDDEQYF. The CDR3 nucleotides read TGTGCCAGCAGTTTACTAGGGGGCGACGACGAGCAGTACTTC.

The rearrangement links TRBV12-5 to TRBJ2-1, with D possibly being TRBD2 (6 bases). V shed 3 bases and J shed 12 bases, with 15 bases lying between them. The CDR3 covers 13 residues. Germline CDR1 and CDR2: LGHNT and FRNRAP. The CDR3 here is CASGFERGLRQFF. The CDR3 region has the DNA TGTGCTAGTGGTTTTGAACGGGGGTTGAGGCAGTTCTTC.

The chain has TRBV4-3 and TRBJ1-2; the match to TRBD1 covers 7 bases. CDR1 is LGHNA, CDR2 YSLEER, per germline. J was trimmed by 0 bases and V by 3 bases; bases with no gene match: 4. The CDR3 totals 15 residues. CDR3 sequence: CASSQAGTANYGYTF. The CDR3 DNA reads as TGCGCCAGCAGCCAGGCCGGGACAGCTAACTATGGCTACACCTTC.

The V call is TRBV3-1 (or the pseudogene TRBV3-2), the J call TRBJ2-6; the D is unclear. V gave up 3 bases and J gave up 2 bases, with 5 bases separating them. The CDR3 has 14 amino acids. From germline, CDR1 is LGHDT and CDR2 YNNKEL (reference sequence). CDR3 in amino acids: CASSHHAGANVLTF. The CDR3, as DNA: TGTGCCAGCAGCCACCATGCTGGGGCCAACGTCCTGACTTTC.

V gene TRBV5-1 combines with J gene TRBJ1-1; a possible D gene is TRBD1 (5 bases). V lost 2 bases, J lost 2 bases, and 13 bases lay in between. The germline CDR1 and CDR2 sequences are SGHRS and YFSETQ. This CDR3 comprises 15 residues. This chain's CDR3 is CASSLPQGPNTEAFF. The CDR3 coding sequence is TGCGCCAGCAGCTTACCCCAGGGTCCTAACACTGAAGCTTTCTTT.

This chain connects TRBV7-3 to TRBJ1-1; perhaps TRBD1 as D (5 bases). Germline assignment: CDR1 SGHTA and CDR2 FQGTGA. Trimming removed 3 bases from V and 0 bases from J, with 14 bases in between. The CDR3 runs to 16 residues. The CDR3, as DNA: TGTGCCAGCAGCTTGCGGGGTGGGGGAGTGAACACTGAAGCTTTCTTT. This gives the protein CASSLRGGGVNTEAFF.

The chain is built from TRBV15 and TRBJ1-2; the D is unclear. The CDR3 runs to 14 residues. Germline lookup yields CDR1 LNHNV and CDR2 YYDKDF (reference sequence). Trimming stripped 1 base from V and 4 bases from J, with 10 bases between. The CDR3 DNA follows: TGTGCCACCAGCAGAGGTCCGGGGTCCTATGGCTACACCTTC. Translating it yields CATSRGPGSYGYTF.

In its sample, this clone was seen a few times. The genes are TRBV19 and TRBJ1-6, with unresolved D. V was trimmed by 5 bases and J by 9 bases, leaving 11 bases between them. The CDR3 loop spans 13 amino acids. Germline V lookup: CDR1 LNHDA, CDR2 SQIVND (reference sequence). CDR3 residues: CASSLSDISPLHF. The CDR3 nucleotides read TGTGCCAGTAGTCTATCAGACATTTCACCCCTCCACTTT.

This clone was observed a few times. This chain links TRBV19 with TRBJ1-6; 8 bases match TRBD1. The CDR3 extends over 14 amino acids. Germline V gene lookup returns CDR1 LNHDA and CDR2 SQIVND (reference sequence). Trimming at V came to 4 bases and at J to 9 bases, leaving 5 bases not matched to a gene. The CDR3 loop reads CASSRGQEISPLHF. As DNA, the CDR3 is TGTGCCAGTAGTAGGGGACAGGAGATTTCACCCCTCCACTTT.

The CDR3 here is CASSPRGSGNIQYF. The CDR3 region has the DNA TGTGCCAGTAGCCCCCGTGGGTCCGGGAACATTCAGTACTTC. The chain employs TRBV19 and TRBJ2-4; D is undetermined. V dropped 6 bases and J dropped 7 bases, with 16 bases sitting between them. The CDR3 spans 14 residues. Germline CDR1 LNHDA, CDR2 SQIVND (reference sequence).

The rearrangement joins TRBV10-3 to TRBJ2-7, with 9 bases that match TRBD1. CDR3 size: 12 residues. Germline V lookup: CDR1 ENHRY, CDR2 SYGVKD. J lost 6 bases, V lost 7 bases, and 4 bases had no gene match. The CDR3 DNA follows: TGTGCCATCAAGGACAGGGGTGGCGAGCAGTACTTC. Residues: CAIKDRGGEQYF.

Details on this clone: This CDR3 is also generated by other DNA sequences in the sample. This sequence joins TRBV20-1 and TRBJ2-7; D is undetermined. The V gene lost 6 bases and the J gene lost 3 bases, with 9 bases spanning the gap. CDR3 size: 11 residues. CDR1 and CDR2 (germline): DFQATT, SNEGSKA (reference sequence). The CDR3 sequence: CSATDNYEQYF. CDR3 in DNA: TGCAGTGCCACTGACAACTACGAGCAGTACTTC.

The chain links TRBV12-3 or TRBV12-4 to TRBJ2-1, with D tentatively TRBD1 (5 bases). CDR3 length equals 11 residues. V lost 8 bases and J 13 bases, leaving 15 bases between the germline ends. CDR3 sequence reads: CASFDRGHQFF. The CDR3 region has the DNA TGTGCCAGCTTCGATAGGGGCCACCAGTTCTTC.

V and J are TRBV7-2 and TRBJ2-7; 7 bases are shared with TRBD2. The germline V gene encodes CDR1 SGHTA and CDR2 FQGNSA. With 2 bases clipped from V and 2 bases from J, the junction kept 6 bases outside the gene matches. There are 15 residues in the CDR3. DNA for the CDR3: TGTGCCAGCAGCTTATTTGGGGGGGTTCCCTACGAGCAGTACTTC. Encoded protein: CASSLFGGVPYEQYF.

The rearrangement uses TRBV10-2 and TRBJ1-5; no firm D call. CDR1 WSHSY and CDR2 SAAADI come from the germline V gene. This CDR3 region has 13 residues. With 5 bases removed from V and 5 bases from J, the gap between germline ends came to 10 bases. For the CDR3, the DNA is TGCGCCAGCAGTTTTTCGGGGTATCAGCCCCAGCATTTT. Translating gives CASSFSGYQPQHF.

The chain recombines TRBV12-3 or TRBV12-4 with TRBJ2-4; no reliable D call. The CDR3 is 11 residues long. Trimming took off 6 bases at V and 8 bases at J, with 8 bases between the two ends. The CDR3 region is CASSSRDIQYF. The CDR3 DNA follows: TGTGCCAGCAGCTCACGAGACATTCAGTACTTC.

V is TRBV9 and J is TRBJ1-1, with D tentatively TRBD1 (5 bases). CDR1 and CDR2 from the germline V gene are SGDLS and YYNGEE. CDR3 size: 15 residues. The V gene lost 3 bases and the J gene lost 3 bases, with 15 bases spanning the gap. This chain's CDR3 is CASSARGGLDTEAFF. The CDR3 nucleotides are TGTGCCAGCAGCGCCCGGGGGGGTTTAGACACTGAAGCTTTCTTT.

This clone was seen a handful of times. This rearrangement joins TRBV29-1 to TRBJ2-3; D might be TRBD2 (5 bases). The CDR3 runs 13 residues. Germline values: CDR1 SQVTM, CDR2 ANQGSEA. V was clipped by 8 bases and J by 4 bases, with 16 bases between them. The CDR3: CSLTNRDADTQYF. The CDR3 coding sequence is TGCAGCCTGACTAATCGAGACGCAGATACGCAGTATTTT.